This note documents a single T cell receptor (beta chain) sequence. No antigen is known for it. Nothing much larger sits one base from this clone, and base qualities are not available. The germline V gene (reference sequence) sets CDR1 to LNHDA and CDR2 to SQIVND. Trimming removed 1 base from V and 1 base from J, leaving 13 bases between the germline ends. Inclusive of the bounding cysteine and phenylalanine, the CDR3 is 16 residues long. The DNA shown is the 48-base CDR3, in frame from base 1. This specimen comes from a study of OX40 agonist ivuxolimab in advanced cancers. About the full investigation: Ivuxolimab was an agonistic, fully human IgG2 monoclonal antibody directed against OX40 (CD134), a costimulatory receptor. Intravenous ivuxolimab was administered to patients every 2 weeks at six dose levels: 0.01, 0.1, 0.3, 1.5, 3 and 10 mg/kg. Of the roughly 54 dose-escalation patients, hepatocellular carcinoma was present in around 19, melanoma in approximately 15, renal cell carcinoma in 9 and head and neck cancer in 9. The dose-escalation cohort was 80% to 90% male with a mean age of about 60 years, ranging from roughly 23 to 80. Patients were allowed to have had prior anti-PD-1, anti-PD-L1 or anti-CTLA-4 therapy, and 30% to 50% of the dose-escalation patients had previously received checkpoint inhibitors. Partial responses occurred in three dose-escalation patients, of whom one had hepatocellular carcinoma and two had cutaneous melanoma. The point of sequencing TCRbeta in the periphery was to test whether ivuxolimab changed TCR sequence diversity and drove clonal T-cell expansion. The paper describes the monotherapy dose-escalation part (N of about 57 patients) of the phase I trial of ivuxolimab.

General findings and caveats noted by the study authors: After ivuxolimab, more expanded clones were found on average in CD8+ T cells than in CD4+ T cells. At doses of 0.1 to 3.0 mg/kg, clonal expansion of both CD4+ and CD8+ blood T cells was observed from baseline to week 6. Low levels of normalized T-cell clonal expansion were also shown by some nonresponding patients. In partial responders in the 0.1-3.0 mg/kg groups, normalized peripheral clonal expansion was found to be among the lowest, especially among CD8+ T cells. The antigen specificity of the clonally expanded peripheral T cells was not determined.

The trial excluded patients who had a history of autoimmune disease or were on systemic immunosuppression. In every dose cohort, peripheral blood was drawn for TCR sequencing at baseline, cycle 4 day 1, and cycle 7 day 1. The samples were taken from a phase I, first-in-human, multicenter, open-label dose-escalation trial of ivuxolimab. Adults with locally advanced or metastatic head and neck squamous cell, hepatocellular, melanoma or renal cell carcinoma were enrolled in the trial. Before TCR sequencing, CD4+ and CD8+ T cells were separately sorted from peripheral blood. Genomic DNA was isolated from the sorted cells so that the TCRbeta CDR3 region could be sequenced. The immunoSEQ Assay was used to sequence the TCRbeta CDR3 regions. Imported from immuneACCESS, the table was reduced by TCRdb to in-frame sequences with V and J called. These copies leave out some clones; in studies compared against another copy, an unresolved V gene accounts for under half, and the cause of the remainder is not known. Within this sample are 45,000 to 65,000 clones, with less than 90% of them counted one time only. In total, the top ten clones hold 14% of the sample.

The chain links TRBV19 with TRBJ1-1, with the D gene not clear enough to name. The receptor was derived from an adult with an advanced solid tumor such as melanoma, head and neck, liver or kidney cancer. Sequencing used CD4+ or CD8+ T cells sorted from blood, obtained in a trial of the OX40 agonist ivuxolimab. The CDR3 region: CASSIGRASTNTEAFF. The bases are TGTGCCAGTAGTATAGGTCGGGCGTCCACGAACACTGAAGCTTTCTTT. The full variable domain, with segments outside the CDR3 supplied by the reference TRBV19 and TRBJ1-1 proteins, appears as DGGITQSPKYLFRKEGQNVTLSCEQNLNHDAMYWYRQDPGQGLRLIYYSQIVNDFQKGDIAEGYSVSREKKESFPLTVTSAQKNPTAFYLCASSIGRASTNTEAFFGQGTRLTVV.